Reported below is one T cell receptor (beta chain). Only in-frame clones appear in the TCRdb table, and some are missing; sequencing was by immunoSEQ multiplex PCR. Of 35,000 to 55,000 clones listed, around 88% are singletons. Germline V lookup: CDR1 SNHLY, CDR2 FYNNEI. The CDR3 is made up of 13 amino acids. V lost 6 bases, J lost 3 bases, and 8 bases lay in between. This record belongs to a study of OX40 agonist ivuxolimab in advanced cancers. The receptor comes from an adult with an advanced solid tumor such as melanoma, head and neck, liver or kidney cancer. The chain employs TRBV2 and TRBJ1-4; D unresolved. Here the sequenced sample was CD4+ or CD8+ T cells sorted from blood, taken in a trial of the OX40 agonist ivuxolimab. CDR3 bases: TGTGCCAGCAGGGAGTTATCTAATGAAAAACTGTTTTTT. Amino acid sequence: CASRELSNEKLFF.